These 15 T cell receptor beta chains were all obtained from the same sample, sequenced in a study of blood T cell repertoires in COVID-19. Libraries were prepared by immunoSEQ multiplex PCR; TCRdb keeps only in-frame clonotypes and omits some of them. The table records 250,000 to 300,000 clones, under 90% of them present only once. Sequencing was carried out using PBMCs or T cells enriched from blood (not recorded which). The receptors stem from a man younger than 35 who had recovered from COVID-19.

The CDR3 protein is CASSWRTSGNTIYF. The CDR3 DNA is TGTGCCAGCAGCTGGAGAACCTCTGGAAACACCATATATTTT. The chain links TRBV5-6 to TRBJ1-3; no clear D gene. Trimming shortened V by 3 bases and J by 0 bases, and 7 bases separated the two germline ends. The CDR3 runs to 14 residues. Germline CDR1 is SGHDT and CDR2 is YYEEEE.

This chain connects TRBV5-5 to TRBJ2-7, with 7 bases lining up with TRBD1. The CDR3 sequence is 16 residues long. J was trimmed by 0 bases and V by 4 bases; bases with no gene match: 10. Germline lookup yields CDR1 SGHKS and CDR2 YYEKEE (reference sequence). The DNA of the CDR3 is TGTGCCAGCAGCGTAAGCCCCGGGACAGTCTCCTACGAGCAGTACTTC. This translates into CASSVSPGTVSYEQYF.

The chain couples TRBV11-3 to TRBJ2-3; D is ambiguous. This CDR3 is built from 14 residues. V shed 5 bases and J shed 0 bases, with 9 bases lying between them. In germline, CDR1 is SGHNT, CDR2 YENEEA. This CDR3 is CASSPLTSTDTQYF. CDR3 DNA sequence: TGTGCCAGCAGCCCTCTAACTAGCACAGATACGCAGTATTTT.

The chain combines TRBV6-1 with TRBJ1-1; no reliable D call. There are 13 residues in the CDR3. Trimming removed 0 bases at V and 9 bases at J, with 11 bases between. Per the germline V gene, CDR1 is MNHNS and CDR2 is SASEGT. This chain's CDR3 is CASSEASGLKAFF. The CDR3 DNA reads as TGTGCCAGCAGTGAAGCGTCGGGTCTTAAAGCTTTCTTT.

The genes are TRBV5-1 and TRBJ2-7; 8 nucleotides line up with TRBD1. Unmatched junction bases numbered 13, after V lost 0 bases and J lost 5 bases. The length of the CDR3 is 17 residues. The V gene's germline CDR1 is SGHRS and CDR2 YFSETQ. CDR3 nucleotides: TGCGCCAGCAGCTTGGATGACGAAAGACAGGGGTGGAACGAGCAGTACTTC. This codes for CASSLDDERQGWNEQYF.

The genes are TRBV18 and TRBJ1-2; D is ambiguous. The CDR3 is 15 amino acids. Germline lookup yields CDR1 KGHSH and CDR2 LQKENI. Trimming stripped 3 bases from V and 0 bases from J, with 11 bases between. The CDR3 reads CASSPSAVANYGYTF. DNA of the CDR3: TGTGCCAGCTCACCGTCGGCGGTAGCTAACTATGGCTACACCTTC.

The rearrangement links TRBV18 to TRBJ1-1; unclear D gene. Germline-derived CDR1 and CDR2 are KGHSH and LQKENI. V gave up 3 bases and J gave up 2 bases, with 13 bases separating them. This CDR3 is 15 amino acids long. The CDR3 sequence: CASSPQRGANTEAFF. The CDR3 DNA sequence: TGTGCCAGCTCACCGCAGCGGGGAGCTAACACTGAAGCTTTCTTT.

V is TRBV6-5 and J is TRBJ1-1; 8 bases align to TRBD1. Per germline, CDR1 MNHEY and CDR2 SVGAGI. J gave up 9 bases and V 2 bases, and 8 bases lay outside the gene matches. This CDR3 region has 14 residues. CDR3: CASSYQGADPKAFF. CDR3 bases: TGTGCCAGCAGTTACCAGGGGGCCGATCCTAAAGCTTTCTTT.

V is TRBV7-9 and J is TRBJ2-7; 14 bases are shared with TRBD2. This CDR3 contains 18 residues. Unmatched junction bases numbered 10, after V lost 4 bases and J lost 2 bases. CDR1 SEHNR and CDR2 FQNEAQ come from the germline V gene (reference sequence). In DNA form, the CDR3 reads TGTGCCAGCAGCTCCCGGGGACTAGCGGGGGACCTTACCTACGAGCAGTACTTC. Encoded protein: CASSSRGLAGDLTYEQYF.

This clone came up a few times. Written as DNA, the CDR3 is TGTGCCATACGTGAGGGAACTGAAGCTTTCTTT. The encoded protein is CAIREGTEAFF. The J gene is TRBJ1-1, the V gene TRBV19; D unclear. CDR1 and CDR2 from the germline V gene are LNHDA and SQIVND (reference sequence). The CDR3 runs to 11 residues. The V end lost 10 bases, the J end lost 5 bases, and 11 bases lay between the germline ends.

The genes are TRBV30 and TRBJ1-4, with 8 bases lining up with TRBD1. The CDR3 spans 15 residues. Germline loops: CDR1 GTSNPN, CDR2 SVGIG (reference sequence). The V gene end was trimmed by 3 bases and the J gene end by 8 bases; junction bases not matched to a gene: 11. CDR3 nucleotide sequence: TGTGCCTGGAGCCCCATCGGCAGGGGGCACGAAAAACTGTTTTTT. Translating it yields CAWSPIGRGHEKLFF.

This clone was picked up one time. The rearrangement links TRBV4-1 to TRBJ1-5; the match to TRBD1 covers 7 bases. Germline V gene sequence: CDR1 MGHRA, CDR2 YSYEKL. The CDR3 contains 16 residues. V lost 3 bases and J lost 2; bases outside the gene matches: 7. This CDR3 is CASSQDSGQGNQPQHF. DNA of the CDR3: TGCGCCAGCAGCCAGGACTCCGGACAGGGCAATCAGCCCCAGCATTTT.

The CDR3 DNA sequence: TGTGCCAGCAGGGCGGGAGAAGGGGAGACCCAGTACTTC. Translation: CASRAGEGETQYF. This rearrangement joins TRBV6-6 to TRBJ2-5, with 7 bases that match TRBD2. CDR1 and CDR2 (germline): MNHNY, SVGAGI (reference sequence). V shed 6 bases and J 5 bases; nucleotides not matched to a gene: 6. The CDR3 is 13 residues long.

This clone was counted ten times or more. This chain connects TRBV19 to TRBJ1-4; 9 positions agree with TRBD1. Trimming took 9 bases from V and 8 from J; bases not matched to a gene: 16. Looked up from germline, CDR1 is LNHDA and CDR2 is SQIVND (reference sequence). The CDR3 runs 16 residues. The CDR3 nucleotides are TGTGCCAGCGCCAGAACGCCACAGGGGGCGGTGGAAAAACTGTTTTTT. Amino acids: CASARTPQGAVEKLFF.

The chain joins TRBV6-5 to TRBJ2-3; D perhaps matches TRBD2 (6 bases). Germline V gene lookup returns CDR1 MNHEY and CDR2 SVGAGI. Trimming took 6 bases from V and 9 from J, leaving 13 bases between them. The CDR3 length is 12 residues. CDR3 DNA: TGTGCCAGCAGCTACCGTCGGGAGACGCAGTATTTT. Its protein product is CASSYRRETQYF.